This entry describes one T cell receptor beta chain. The data were obtained in a study of blood T cell repertoires in COVID-19. Background on the study: Acute and convalescent COVID-19 samples came from the United States, Italy and Spain. T cells, B-cell-depleted T cells, or PBMCs supplied cDNA or gDNA.

Measured with immunoSEQ multiplex PCR; TCRdb has only the in-frame clones, and not every one. The table lists tens of thousands of clones, 89% of them singletons. The specimen sequenced was peripheral blood. The TCR comes from a man in his 60s with active COVID-19.

The CDR3 sequence: CASSQERASYNEQFF. The CDR3 coding sequence is TGCGCCAGCAGCCAAGAGCGGGCCTCATACAATGAGCAGTTCTTC. This chain connects TRBV4-3 to TRBJ2-1; tentatively, D is TRBD2 (5 bases). With 0 bases removed from V and 4 bases from J, the gap between germline ends came to 10 bases. CDR1 and CDR2 (germline): LGHNA, YSLEER. The length of the CDR3 is 15 residues.